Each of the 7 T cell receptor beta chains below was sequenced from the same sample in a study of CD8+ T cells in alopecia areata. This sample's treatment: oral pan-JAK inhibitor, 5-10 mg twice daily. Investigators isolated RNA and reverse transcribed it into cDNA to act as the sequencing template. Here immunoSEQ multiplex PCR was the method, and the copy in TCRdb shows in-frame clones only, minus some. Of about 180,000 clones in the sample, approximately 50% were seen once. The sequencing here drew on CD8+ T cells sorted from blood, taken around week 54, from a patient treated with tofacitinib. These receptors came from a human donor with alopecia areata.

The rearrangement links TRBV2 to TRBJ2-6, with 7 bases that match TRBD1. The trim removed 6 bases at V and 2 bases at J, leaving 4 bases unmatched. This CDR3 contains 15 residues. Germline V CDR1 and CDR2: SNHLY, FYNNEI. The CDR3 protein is CASSSDRAGANVLTF. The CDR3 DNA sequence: TGTGCCAGCAGCTCCGACAGGGCTGGGGCCAACGTCCTGACTTTC. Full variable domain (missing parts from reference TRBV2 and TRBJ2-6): EPEVTQTPSHQVTQMGQEVILRCVPISNHLYFYWYRQILGQKVEFLVSFYNNEISEKSEIFDDQFSVERPDGSNFTLKIRSTKLEDSAMYFCASSSDRAGANVLTFGAGSRLTVL.

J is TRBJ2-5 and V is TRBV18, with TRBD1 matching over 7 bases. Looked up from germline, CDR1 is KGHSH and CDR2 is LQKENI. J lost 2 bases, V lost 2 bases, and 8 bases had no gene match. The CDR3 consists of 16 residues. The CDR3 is CASSPTRGQQQETQYF. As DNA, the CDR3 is TGTGCCAGCTCACCAACTAGGGGACAGCAACAAGAGACCCAGTACTTC.

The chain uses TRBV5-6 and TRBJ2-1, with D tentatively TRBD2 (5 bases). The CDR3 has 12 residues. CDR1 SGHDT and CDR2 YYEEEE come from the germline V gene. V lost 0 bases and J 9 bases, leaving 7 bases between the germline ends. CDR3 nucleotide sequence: TGTGCCAGCAGCTTGGGTGGACTTGAGCAGTTCTTC. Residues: CASSLGGLEQFF.

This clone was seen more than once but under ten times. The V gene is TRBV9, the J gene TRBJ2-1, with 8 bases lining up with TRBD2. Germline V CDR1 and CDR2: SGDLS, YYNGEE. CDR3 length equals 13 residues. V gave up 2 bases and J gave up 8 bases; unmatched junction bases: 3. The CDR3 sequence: CASSVGGEDEQFF. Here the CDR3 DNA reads TGTGCCAGCAGCGTCGGGGGGGAAGATGAGCAGTTCTTC.

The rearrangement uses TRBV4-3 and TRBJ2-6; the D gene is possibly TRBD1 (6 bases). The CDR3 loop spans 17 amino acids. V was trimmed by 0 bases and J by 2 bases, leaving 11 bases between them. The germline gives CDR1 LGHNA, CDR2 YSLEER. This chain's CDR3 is CASSQDGGGAGANVLTF. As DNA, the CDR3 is TGCGCCAGCAGCCAAGATGGTGGGGGCGCTGGGGCCAACGTCCTGACTTTC.

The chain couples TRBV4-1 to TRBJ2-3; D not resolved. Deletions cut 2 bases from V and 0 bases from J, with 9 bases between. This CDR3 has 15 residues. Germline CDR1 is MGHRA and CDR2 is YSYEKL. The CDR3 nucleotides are TGCGCCAGCAGCCAACTTAGGGCTAGCACAGATACGCAGTATTTT. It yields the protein CASSQLRASTDTQYF.

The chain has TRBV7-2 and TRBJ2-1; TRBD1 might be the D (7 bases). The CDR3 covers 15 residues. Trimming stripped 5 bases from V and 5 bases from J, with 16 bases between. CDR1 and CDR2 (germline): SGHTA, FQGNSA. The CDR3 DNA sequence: TGTGCCAGCAGCCCAGGGGCAGGGGGGCACAATGAGCAGTTCTTC. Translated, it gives CASSPGAGGHNEQFF.